This TCR beta chain was identified in a study of OX40 agonist ivuxolimab in advanced cancers. Context from the whole study: Ivuxolimab was a fully human IgG2 agonistic monoclonal antibody targeting the costimulatory receptor OX40 (CD134). Partial responses occurred in three dose-escalation patients, of whom one had hepatocellular carcinoma and two had cutaneous melanoma. Prior anti-PD-1, anti-PD-L1 or anti-CTLA-4 therapy was permitted, and checkpoint inhibitors had been received by under 50% of dose-escalation patients. Intravenous ivuxolimab was administered to patients every 2 weeks at six dose levels: 0.01, 0.1, 0.3, 1.5, 3 and 10 mg/kg. The purpose of peripheral TCRbeta sequencing was to test whether ivuxolimab changed TCR sequence diversity and led to clonal T-cell expansion. Among the roughly 50 dose-escalation patients, 19 had hepatocellular carcinoma, roughly 15 melanoma, 9 renal cell carcinoma and 9 head and neck cancer. In the dose-escalation cohort, 82.7% of patients were male, and the mean age was approximately 64 years, with a range of 23 to 79. The paper describes the monotherapy dose-escalation part (N ≈ 52 patients) of the phase I trial of ivuxolimab. Summary of the overall study and its limitations: Low levels of normalized T-cell clonal expansion were also seen in some patients who did not respond. The antigen specificity of the clonally expanded peripheral T cells was not determined. Partial responders in the 0.1-3.0 mg/kg groups had among the lowest normalized peripheral clonal expansion, especially among CD8+ T cells. At doses of 0.1 to 3.0 mg/kg, clonal expansion of both CD4+ and CD8+ blood T cells was observed from baseline to week 6. On average, CD8+ T cells showed more expanded clones than CD4+ T cells after ivuxolimab.

Patients with a history of autoimmune disease or receiving systemic immunosuppression were excluded from the trial. In every dose cohort, peripheral blood was drawn for TCR sequencing at baseline, cycle 4 day 1, and cycle 7 day 1. Samples came from an open-label, multicenter, first-in-human phase I dose-escalation trial of ivuxolimab. Adults with locally advanced or metastatic head and neck squamous cell, hepatocellular, melanoma or renal cell carcinoma were enrolled in the trial. Before TCR sequencing, CD4+ and CD8+ T cells were separately sorted from peripheral blood. As concerns this clone: Its antigen remains undetermined. Base quality data are lacking; no much larger clone is found one base away.

Genomic DNA was extracted from sorted cells for sequencing of the TCRbeta CDR3 region. The immunoSEQ Assay was used for sequencing of TCRbeta CDR3 regions. Drawn from immuneACCESS, this table holds only the in-frame rearrangements with V and J called that TCRdb kept. Clones are partly lost; checked studies trace under half to an unresolved V gene and leave the rest unexplained. For this sample the table gives under 80,000 clones, of which about 82% were detected only once. Clones ranked in the top ten supply approximately 1% of the sample. The V and J ends are trimmed by 2 bases and 2 bases, leaving 14 bases between them. From a lookup of the germline V gene, CDR1 and CDR2 are MNHNS and SASEGT. From the cysteine through the phenylalanine, the CDR3 covers 16 amino acids. Just the 48-base CDR3 DNA is kept, in frame starting at base 1.

The TCR was taken from an adult with an advanced solid tumor such as melanoma, head and neck, liver or kidney cancer. Sequences were derived from CD4+ or CD8+ T cells sorted from blood, sampled in a trial of the OX40 agonist ivuxolimab. The rearrangement joined TRBV6-1 to TRBJ2-3; no confident D gene assignment can be made. CDR3 protein: CASSESPGRPTDTQYF. The bases read TGTGCCAGCAGTGAAAGCCCGGGCCGCCCCACAGATACGCAGTATTTT.